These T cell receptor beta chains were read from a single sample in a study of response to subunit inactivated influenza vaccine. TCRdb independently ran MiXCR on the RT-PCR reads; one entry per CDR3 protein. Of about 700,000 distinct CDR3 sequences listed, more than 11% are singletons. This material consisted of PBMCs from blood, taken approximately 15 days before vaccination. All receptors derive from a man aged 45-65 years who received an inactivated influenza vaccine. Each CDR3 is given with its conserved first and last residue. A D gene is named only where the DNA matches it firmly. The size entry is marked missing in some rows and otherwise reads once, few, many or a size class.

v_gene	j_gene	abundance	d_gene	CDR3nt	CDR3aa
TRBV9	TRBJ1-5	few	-	TGTGCCAGCAGCGTAGGAGGCGCAGGGGTTCAGCATTTT	CASSVGGAGVQHF
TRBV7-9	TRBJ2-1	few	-	TGTGCCAGCAGCGCCCCGGGACTCCTTAACAATCGTGAGCAGTTCTTC	CASSAPGLLNNREQFF
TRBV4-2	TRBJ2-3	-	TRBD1	TGTGCCAGCAGCCAAGATTGGGGACAGGGTATGGCGCAGTATTTT	CASSQDWGQGMAQYF
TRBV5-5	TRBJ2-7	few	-	TGTGCCAGCAGCCCGTTCCCCGCCTACGAGCAGTACTTC	CASSPFPAYEQYF
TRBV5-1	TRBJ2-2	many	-	TGCGCCAGGCCTCATCGGGGGAGATCAGGGACCGGGGAGCTGTTTTTT	CARPHRGRSGTGELFF
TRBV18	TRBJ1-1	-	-	TGTGCCAGCTCACCCACAGGGATGAGTGAAGCTTTCTTT	CASSPTGMSEAFF
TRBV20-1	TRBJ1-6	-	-	TGCAGTGCTAGATCCCCCGGGGGCTTCGTCTATAATTCACCCCTCCACTTT	CSARSPGGFVYNSPLHF
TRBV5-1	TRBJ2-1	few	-	TGCGCCAGCAGCTTGGTTGAGGGACATGAGCAGTTCTTC	CASSLVEGHEQFF
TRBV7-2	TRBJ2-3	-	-	TGTGCCAGCAGCCCAATGGCCGCTGATACGCAGTATTTT	CASSPMAADTQYF
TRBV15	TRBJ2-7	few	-	TGTGCCACCAGCAGGTCACCGCAGGAGAGGAGCGAGCAGTACTTC	CATSRSPQERSEQYF
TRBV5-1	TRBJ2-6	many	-	TGCGCCAGCAGCGGAACAGGGAGTGGGGCCAACGTCCTGACTTTC	CASSGTGSGANVLTF
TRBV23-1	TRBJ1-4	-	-	TGCGCCAGCCGCCCCCCGCCCAGGATAGCGAGGAAACTGTTTTTT	CASRPPPRIARKLFF
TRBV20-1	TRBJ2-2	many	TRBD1	TGCAGTGCTAGAGATCAGTCGTCCGGGACAGGGTTGTCCACCGGGGAGCTGTTTTTT	CSARDQSSGTGLSTGELFF
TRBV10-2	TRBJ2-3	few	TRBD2	TGCGCCAGCAGTCTGTCTAGCGGGGGGGCCCTGAGGTCTACGCAGTATTTT	CASSLSSGGALRSTQYF
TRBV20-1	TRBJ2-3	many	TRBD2	TGCAGTGCTGGGACTAGCGGGACCGGTTTTCTTCTAGATACGCAGTATTTT	CSAGTSGTGFLLDTQYF
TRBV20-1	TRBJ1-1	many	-	TGCAGTGCTAGAGATCTCACTGAAGCTTTCTTT	CSARDLTEAFF
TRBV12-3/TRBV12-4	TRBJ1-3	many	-	TGTGCCAGCAGTAACGCTTGGTCGAACTCTGGAAACACCATATATTTT	CASSNAWSNSGNTIYF
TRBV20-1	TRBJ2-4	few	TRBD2	TGCAGTGCTAAGTTACGGGAGGGGAGCTTCTCCAAAAACATTCAGTACTTC	CSAKLREGSFSKNIQYF
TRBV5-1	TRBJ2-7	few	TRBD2	TGCGCCAGCAGCGTGACTATTACCGGGACTAGCGACGAGCAGTACTTC	CASSVTITGTSDEQYF
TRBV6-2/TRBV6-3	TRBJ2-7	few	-	TGTGCCAGCAGTTACGCACAGGGTTACGAGCAGTACTTC	CASSYAQGYEQYF
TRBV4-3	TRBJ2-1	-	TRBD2	TGCGCCAGCAGCCGACTAGGGACTAGCGGGAGGGGCAATGAGCAGTTCTTC	CASSRLGTSGRGNEQFF
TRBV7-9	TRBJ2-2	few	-	TGTGCCAGCAGCTTGTATCCTGTGTCTAGCCTCACCGGGGAGCTGTTTTTT	CASSLYPVSSLTGELFF
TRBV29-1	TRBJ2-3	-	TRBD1	TGCAGCGCCGAACAGGGGGCTACGCAGTATTTT	CSAEQGATQYF
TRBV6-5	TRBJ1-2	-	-	TGTGCCAGCAGTTACCGGACGATTGCACCTAGCTATGGCTACACCTTC	CASSYRTIAPSYGYTF
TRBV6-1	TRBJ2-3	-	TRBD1	TGTGCCAGCAGGCTGCGGACAGGGAGCACAGATACGCAGTATTTT	CASRLRTGSTDTQYF
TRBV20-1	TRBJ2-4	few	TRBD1	TGCAGTGCTAGCGCCGGGACAGGGCGCAAAAACATTCAGTACTTC	CSASAGTGRKNIQYF
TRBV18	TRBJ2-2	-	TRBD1	TGTGCCAGCTCACGCAGGGACAGGGCGAACACCGGGGAGCTGTTTTTT	CASSRRDRANTGELFF
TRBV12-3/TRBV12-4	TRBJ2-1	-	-	TGTGCCAGCAGTTTAGACACCTTCTACAATGAGCAGTTCTTC	CASSLDTFYNEQFF
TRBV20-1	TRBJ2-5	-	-	TGCAGTGTAAGGGGCGTCCCCGAGACCCAGTACTTC	CSVRGVPETQYF
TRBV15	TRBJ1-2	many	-	TGTGCCACCAGCAATACGGGGGGCCCTGGCTACACCTTC	CATSNTGGPGYTF
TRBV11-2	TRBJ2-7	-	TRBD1	TGTGCCAGCAGCTTAGCCGTCTGGGGACAGGGGGCCTACGAGCAGTACTTC	CASSLAVWGQGAYEQYF
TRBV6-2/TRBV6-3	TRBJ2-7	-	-	TGTGCCAGCAGTTTTGCCGTCGCCTACGAGCAGTACTTC	CASSFAVAYEQYF
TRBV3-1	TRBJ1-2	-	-	TGTGCCAGCAGCCCCTGGGATGCAGAGCACTATGGCTACACCTTC	CASSPWDAEHYGYTF
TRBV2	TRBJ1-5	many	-	TGTGCCAGCATGGGGGGCGAGGAACAGCCCCAGCATTTT	CASMGGEEQPQHF
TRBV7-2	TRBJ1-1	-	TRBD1	TGTGCCAGCGGGACAGGATCCATGAACACTGAAGCTTTCTTT	CASGTGSMNTEAFF
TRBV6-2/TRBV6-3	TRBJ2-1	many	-	TGTGCCAGCGGTCTTGACTGGTATGAGCAGTTCTTC	CASGLDWYEQFF
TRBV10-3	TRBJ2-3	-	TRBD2	TGTGCCATCAGTGGGCGGGAGTCCCGCACAGATACGCAGTATTTT	CAISGRESRTDTQYF
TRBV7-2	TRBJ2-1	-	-	TGTGCCAGCAGCTTAGAGAGGACCCTGGTCCACAATGAGCAGTTCTTC	CASSLERTLVHNEQFF
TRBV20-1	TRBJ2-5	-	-	TGCAGTGCTAGAGATCACAGCCTGTACCAAGAGACCCAGTACTTC	CSARDHSLYQETQYF
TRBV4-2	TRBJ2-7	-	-	TGTGCCAGCAGCCAAGATCCTCGCGGGAAGATATCCTACGAGCAGTACTTC	CASSQDPRGKISYEQYF